The 15 T cell receptor beta chains below all came from one sample that was sequenced in a study of blood T cell repertoires in COVID-19 (dated by TCRdb to 2019 to 2021). The method behind the library was the immunoSEQ multiplex PCR assay. In TCRdb, the immuneACCESS table is reduced to in-frame sequences with V and J assigned. These tables do not hold every clone; where another copy was compared, an unresolved V gene accounts for under half, and the others remain unexplained. The sample profile shows approximately 170,000 clones; approximately 84% of them were found once. The biggest ten clones account for around 3.5% of the sample. The sample taken for sequencing was PBMCs or T cells enriched from blood (not recorded which). These receptors came from a young woman who had recovered from COVID-19.

This clone appeared a few times. V and J are TRBV5-1 and TRBJ2-7; tentatively, D is TRBD2 (6 bases). Looked up from germline, CDR1 is SGHRS and CDR2 is YFSETQ. The V and J ends lost 4 bases and 2 bases respectively, with 13 bases between them. This CDR3 has 14 residues. The CDR3 nucleotides read TGCGCCAGCAGCGCGCGGGACGGGACCTACGAGCAGTACTTC. Translating gives CASSARDGTYEQYF.

The sample holds a few counts of this clone. CDR3 region: CASSSRQATNYGYTF. Written as DNA, the CDR3 is TGTGCCAGTAGTTCCAGACAGGCGACTAACTATGGCTACACCTTC. The chain couples TRBV19 to TRBJ1-2; D may be TRBD1 (6 bases). Trimming removed 5 bases from V and 0 bases from J, with 13 bases in between. This CDR3 is built from 15 residues. The germline gives CDR1 LNHDA, CDR2 SQIVND (reference sequence).

This clone was observed once. This chain uses TRBV5-1 with TRBJ2-6, with 9 bases aligning to TRBD1. Losses at the gene ends were 0 bases for V and 2 bases for J; bases not matched to a gene: 0. The germline V gene has CDR1 SGHRS and CDR2 YFSETQ. The CDR3 length is 16 residues. CDR3 coding DNA: TGCGCCAGCAGCTTGGGACAGGGGGCTGGGGCCAACGTCCTGACTTTC. Encoded protein: CASSLGQGAGANVLTF.

This clone was observed many times. J is TRBJ2-1 and V is TRBV4-1; TRBD2 aligns across 15 bases. Germline loops: CDR1 MGHRA, CDR2 YSYEKL. The CDR3 loop spans 19 amino acids. Unmatched junction bases numbered 11, after V lost 3 bases and J lost 5 bases. CDR3 nucleotides: TGCGCCAGCAGCCATCCTGGACTAGCGGGGGGGCCGAATAACAATGAGCAGTTCTTC. Translating gives CASSHPGLAGGPNNNEQFF.

The count of this clone is one. The V and J genes are TRBV19 and TRBJ2-1, with TRBD2 identical over 12 bases. The V segment lost 0 bases and the J segment 10 bases; nucleotides outside the gene matches: 7. CDR1 and CDR2 (germline): LNHDA, SQIVND (reference sequence). The CDR3 loop spans 16 amino acids. The CDR3 is CASSIDASGGAREQFF. For the CDR3, the DNA is TGTGCCAGTAGTATAGACGCTAGCGGGGGGGCACGAGAGCAGTTCTTC.

The J gene is TRBJ1-5, the V gene TRBV28, with D hard to call. The CDR3 totals 15 residues. The germline CDR1 and CDR2 sequences are MDHEN and SYDVKM. V lost 5 bases and J lost 2, with 13 bases in between. The CDR3 sequence: CASSRLGDGNQPQHF. DNA of the CDR3: TGTGCCAGCAGTCGACTCGGAGATGGCAATCAGCCCCAGCATTTT.

This clone was observed a few times. This chain joins TRBV6-5 and TRBJ1-1; TRBD1 aligns across 10 bases. The CDR3 runs to 16 residues. Per the germline V gene, CDR1 is MNHEY and CDR2 is SVGAGI. Trimming at V came to 0 bases and at J to 5 bases, leaving 6 bases not matched to a gene. CDR3 nucleotide sequence: TGTGCCAGCAGTTACTCGGAGGACAGGGGGTATACTGAAGCTTTCTTT. It encodes CASSYSEDRGYTEAFF.

This chain links TRBV19 with TRBJ2-1; D is possibly TRBD2 (6 bases). The V end was cut by 6 bases, the J end by 8 bases, with 23 bases between. The CDR3 has 16 residues. CDR1 LNHDA and CDR2 SQIVND come from the germline V gene (reference sequence). The CDR3 reads CASSIAGGTSLYEQFF. The CDR3 DNA reads as TGTGCCAGTAGCATCGCCGGGGGTACCAGTCTGTATGAGCAGTTCTTC.

The rearrangement links TRBV9 to TRBJ2-1; TRBD2 might be the D (6 bases). This CDR3 is 15 amino acids long. The germline V and J ends were trimmed by 2 bases and 1 base, with 10 bases remaining between them. Germline loops: CDR1 SGDLS, CDR2 YYNGEE. As DNA, the CDR3 is TGTGCCAGCAGCGTGTTGGGGGGTTCCTACAATGAGCAGTTCTTC. Translation gives CASSVLGGSYNEQFF.

This clone was counted a single time. The chain recombines TRBV27 with TRBJ1-2, with a weak D call TRBD1 (5 bases). The germline V gene encodes CDR1 MNHEY and CDR2 SMNVEV (reference sequence). Trimming left V 3 bases short and J 4 bases short, with 12 bases between. The CDR3 runs to 14 residues. CDR3 region: CASSFSPDIYGYTF. The CDR3 DNA sequence: TGTGCCAGCAGTTTCTCCCCGGACATCTATGGCTACACCTTC.

This rearrangement joins TRBV2 to TRBJ2-5; 7 positions agree with TRBD1. Germline CDR1 and CDR2: SNHLY and FYNNEI. The CDR3 loop spans 15 amino acids. J lost 4 bases, V lost 3 bases, and 8 bases had no gene match. The CDR3 loop reads CASSDRTGVGETQYF. The CDR3 nucleotides read TGTGCCAGCAGTGATAGAACAGGGGTGGGAGAGACCCAGTACTTC.

The rearrangement uses TRBV28 and TRBJ1-2; D is unclear. CDR1 is MDHEN and CDR2 is SYDVKM in the germline V gene. The CDR3 loop spans 14 amino acids. V was shortened by 5 bases and J by 4 bases, with 14 bases between the two germline ends. CDR3 DNA sequence: TGTGCCAGCAGTGCCCACGATGGGAGCTATGGCTACACCTTC. Translating it yields CASSAHDGSYGYTF.

This sequence joins TRBV19 and TRBJ1-3; unclear D gene. V lost 2 bases to trimming and J lost 0 bases, with 8 bases between them. In germline, CDR1 is LNHDA, CDR2 SQIVND (reference sequence). This CDR3 comprises 15 residues. The CDR3 sequence: CASSIRTVSGNTIYF. CDR3 nucleotide sequence: TGTGCCAGTAGTATACGTACTGTCTCTGGAAACACCATATATTTT.

The chain links TRBV6-5 to TRBJ2-7, with 10 positions matching TRBD1. CDR3 length: 14 amino acids. Germline assignment: CDR1 MNHEY and CDR2 SVGAGI. After removal of 4 bases from V and 3 bases from J, the junction contained 3 bases not matched to a gene. CDR3 sequence (DNA): TGTGCCAGCAGTTCGGGACAGGGGTTCTACGAGCAGTACGTC. Residues: CASSSGQGFYEQYV.

The genes are TRBV6-1 and TRBJ2-7; the match to TRBD1 covers 8 bases. This CDR3 comprises 15 residues. Trimming cost V 1 base and J 3 bases; bases outside gene matches: 5. Germline V CDR1 and CDR2: MNHNS, SASEGT. The CDR3 nucleotides read TGTGCCAGCAGTGAAGGGGGGACAGGAGTCTACGAGCAGTACTTC. Amino acids: CASSEGGTGVYEQYF.